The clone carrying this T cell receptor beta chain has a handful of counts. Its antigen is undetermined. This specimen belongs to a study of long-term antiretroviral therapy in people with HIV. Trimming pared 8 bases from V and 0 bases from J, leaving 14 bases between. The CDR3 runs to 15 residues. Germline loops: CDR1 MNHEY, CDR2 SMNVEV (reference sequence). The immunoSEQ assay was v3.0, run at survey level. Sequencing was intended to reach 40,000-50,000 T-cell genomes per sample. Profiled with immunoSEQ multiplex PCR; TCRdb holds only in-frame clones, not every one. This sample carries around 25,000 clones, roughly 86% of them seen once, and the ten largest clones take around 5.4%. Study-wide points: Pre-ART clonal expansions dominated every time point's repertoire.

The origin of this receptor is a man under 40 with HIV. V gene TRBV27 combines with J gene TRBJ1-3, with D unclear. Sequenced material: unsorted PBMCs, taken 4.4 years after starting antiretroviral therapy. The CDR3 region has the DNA TGTGCCAGCGCCCCTGGACTGAGCTCTGGAAACACCATATATTTT. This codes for CASAPGLSSGNTIYF.